This T cell receptor (beta chain) stems from a study of cytomegalovirus exposure and HLA in healthy donors. From germline, CDR1 is MRHNA and CDR2 SNTAGT. The ends were cut back, 8 bases at V and 3 bases at J, with 11 bases in the middle. The CDR3 totals 13 residues. With 60 Vbeta and 13 Jbeta primers, the PCR was carried out. Some clones are missing from TCRdb's copy, which holds only in-frame ones; the method was immunoSEQ multiplex PCR. The table has 150,000 to 200,000 clones, about 78% seen once. Sequenced: PBMCs. The origin of this receptor is a man aged 35-49 years in good health and CMV-seronegative. This rearrangement joins TRBV6-4 to TRBJ1-5, with D possibly matching TRBD1 (6 bases). CDR3: CASSQGDNQPQHF. The CDR3 DNA reads TGTGCCAGCTCACAGGGCGACAATCAGCCCCAGCATTTT.